Presented here are 23 T cell receptor beta chains from one specimen sequenced in a study of T cells in Graves' hyperthyroidism and ophthalmopathy. Amplified TCR beta CDR3 regions derived from RNA transcripts. RT-PCR in the first round (using the HTBI primer set) targeted the TCR CDR3. In TCRdb, the multiplex PCR reads were re-called with MiXCR into one record per CDR3 protein. There are about 600,000 distinct CDR3 sequences in the sample; approximately 16% occur only once, and roughly 3% lies in the top ten. What was sequenced was blood. These receptors all stem from a woman between 40 and 50 years old with Graves' ophthalmopathy.

In its sample, this clonotype was seen many times. This chain links TRBV7-2 with TRBJ1-2; the D is unclear. The CDR3 is 13 amino acids. Trimming took 1 base from V and 6 from J, leaving 9 bases between them. The germline gives CDR1 SGHTA, CDR2 FQGNSA. CDR3 sequence: CASSLVTTDGYTF. The CDR3 nucleotides read TGTGCCAGCAGCTTAGTAACCACAGATGGCTACACCTTC.

This chain links TRBV5-1 with TRBJ2-1; 9 nucleotides match TRBD2. The CDR3 extends over 14 amino acids. Germline CDR1 SGHRS, CDR2 YFSETQ. The V and J ends lost 4 bases and 5 bases, in that order; junction bases with no gene match: 4. The CDR3 DNA follows: TGCGCCAGCAGCATGGGACTAGCCCACAATGAGCAGTTCTTC. Translating gives CASSMGLAHNEQFF.

This clonotype has more than one count but fewer than ten. The chain couples TRBV12-3 or TRBV12-4 to TRBJ2-7, with TRBD2 matching over 9 bases. There are 13 residues in the CDR3. The J segment lost 3 bases and the V segment lost 5 bases, leaving 2 bases of the junction unmatched. The CDR3 region is CASSRLAVYEQYF. The CDR3 DNA reads as TGTGCCAGCAGTCGACTAGCGGTCTACGAGCAGTACTTC.

The genes are TRBV7-3 and TRBJ1-4; weak D call: TRBD1 (5 bases). Looked up from germline, CDR1 is SGHTA and CDR2 is FQGTGA. This CDR3 is 19 amino acids long. Deletions cut 4 bases from V and 0 bases from J, with 21 bases between. DNA for the CDR3: TGTGCCAGCAGCTATGACAGAGATAAGTCCCTCCCAACTAATGAAAAACTGTTTTTT. It encodes CASSYDRDKSLPTNEKLFF.

This chain joins TRBV5-1 and TRBJ2-5, with 8 positions matching TRBD2. CDR3 length: 15 residues. Germline assignment: CDR1 SGHRS and CDR2 YFSETQ. V lost 7 bases to trimming and J lost 0 bases; unmatched junction nucleotides: 8. CDR3 loop: CASVAGGMNQETQYF. CDR3 in DNA: TGCGCCAGCGTTGCGGGGGGCATGAACCAAGAGACCCAGTACTTC.

Ten or more counts support this clonotype. This rearrangement joins TRBV2 to TRBJ2-1; no clear D. The ends were cut back, 8 bases at V and 0 bases at J, with 14 bases in the middle. CDR3 length: 15 residues. Germline CDR1 and CDR2: SNHLY and FYNNEI. In DNA, the CDR3 is TGTGCCAGCCTGGCGCGCCCCAGCTCCTACAATGAGCAGTTCTTC. Translated: CASLARPSSYNEQFF. The full variable domain, in which reference TRBV2 and TRBJ2-1 provide the parts outside the CDR3, is EPEVTQTPSHQVTQMGQEVILRCVPISNHLYFYWYRQILGQKVEFLVSFYNNEISEKSEIFDDQFSVERPDGSNFTLKIRSTKLEDSAMYFCASLARPSSYNEQFFGPGTRLTVL.

The chain uses TRBV2 and TRBJ2-5; D not certain. With 7 bases removed from V and 4 bases from J, the gap between germline ends came to 10 bases. This CDR3 has 12 residues. CDR1 is SNHLY, CDR2 FYNNEI, per germline. The CDR3 region is CASIGNGETQYF. The CDR3 DNA is TGTGCCAGCATAGGAAATGGAGAGACCCAGTACTTC.

Ten or more counts support this clonotype. The J gene is TRBJ2-7, the V gene TRBV11-1, with D maybe TRBD2 (5 bases). The V gene's germline CDR1 is SGHAT and CDR2 FQDESV (reference sequence). The V end was cut by 4 bases, the J end by 2 bases, with 9 bases between. This CDR3 is 13 amino acids long. CDR3 nucleotide sequence: TGTGCCAGCAGCTACGGACTTACCTACGAGCAGTACTTC. This gives the protein CASSYGLTYEQYF. Supplemented by reference TRBV11-1 and TRBJ2-7, the full variable domain reads EAEVAQSPRYKITEKSQAVAFWCDPISGHATLYWYRQILGQGPELLVQFQDESVVDDSQLPKDRFSAERLKGVDSTLKIQPAELGDSAMYLCASSYGLTYEQYFGPGTRLTVT.

This clonotype was detected a few times. The chain employs TRBV27 and TRBJ1-2, with TRBD1 identical over 9 bases. The CDR3 has 15 residues. Unmatched junction bases numbered 12, after V lost 5 bases and J lost 8 bases. The germline gives CDR1 MNHEY, CDR2 SMNVEV (reference sequence). Here the CDR3 DNA reads TGTGCCAGCAGTGGACCGGGACAGGGCTTTTTGGGCTACACCTTC. Amino acid sequence: CASSGPGQGFLGYTF.

The chain couples TRBV6-1 to TRBJ2-5; possible D gene TRBD1, 5 bases. This CDR3 has 13 amino acids. V was trimmed by 6 bases and J by 4 bases, leaving 12 bases between them. CDR1 MNHNS and CDR2 SASEGT come from the germline V gene. The CDR3 sequence is CASSPQGVETQYF. The DNA of the CDR3 is TGTGCCAGCAGCCCTCAAGGGGTAGAGACCCAGTACTTC.

CDR3 sequence: CATLRTGLSLGELFF. CDR3 bases: TGTGCCACACTAAGGACAGGGCTGTCGTTAGGGGAGCTGTTTTTT. The V call is TRBV6-1, the J call TRBJ2-2; 8 bases match TRBD1. After removal of 10 bases from V and 8 bases from J, the junction contained 15 bases not matched to a gene. The CDR3 is made up of 15 amino acids. Germline CDR1 and CDR2: MNHNS and SASEGT.

This clonotype was seen many times. The chain is built from TRBV2 and TRBJ1-5; D unresolved. Trimming cost V 7 bases and J 2 bases, with 9 bases left between them. The CDR3 runs to 13 residues. The germline gives CDR1 SNHLY, CDR2 FYNNEI. The CDR3: CASTGYGNQPQHF. For the CDR3, the DNA is TGTGCCAGCACAGGATACGGCAATCAGCCCCAGCATTTT.

There are many counts of this clonotype. The V call is TRBV7-9, the J call TRBJ2-1; TRBD2 aligns across 9 bases. The germline V gene encodes CDR1 SEHNR and CDR2 FQNEAQ (reference sequence). The CDR3 spans 16 residues. V lost 2 bases, J lost 8 bases, and 10 bases stayed unmatched. For the CDR3, the DNA is TGTGCCAGCAGCTTAAGGGGGCTGGGACTAGCCGATGAGCAGTTCTTC. Translating it yields CASSLRGLGLADEQFF.

This clonotype has just a few counts. J is TRBJ1-4 and V is TRBV20-1; 7 bases line up with TRBD1. Unmatched junction bases numbered 14, after V lost 6 bases and J lost 7 bases. Germline CDR1 reads DFQATT; CDR2 reads SNEGSKA (reference sequence). The CDR3 consists of 15 residues. As DNA, the CDR3 is TGCAGTGCCATCTCGACGGGTCAGGGGGGTGAAAAACTGTTTTTT. Translation: CSAISTGQGGEKLFF.

V gene TRBV7-9 combines with J gene TRBJ2-3; D gene unclear. CDR3 length: 12 amino acids. V was cut by 5 bases and J by 4 bases, with 7 bases left in between. Germline V lookup: CDR1 SEHNR, CDR2 FQNEAQ (reference sequence). CDR3 protein: CASSNDADTQYF. The CDR3 DNA reads TGTGCCAGCAGCAACGACGCAGATACGCAGTATTTT.

This clonotype was seen at least ten times. This chain connects TRBV2 to TRBJ2-7, with a tentative D call TRBD1 (6 bases). Trimming shortened V by 7 bases and J by 4 bases, and 20 bases separated the two germline ends. There are 15 residues in the CDR3. Germline V gene data show CDR1 as SNHLY and CDR2 as FYNNEI. The CDR3 coding sequence is TGTGCCAGCAAGCAGGGGCCGGCCCCTCAATACGAGCAGTACTTC. Protein sequence: CASKQGPAPQYEQYF.

This chain links TRBV3-1 with TRBJ2-7; D remains ambiguous. CDR1 and CDR2 (germline): LGHDT, YNNKEL (reference sequence). The CDR3 is 12 residues long. V dropped 3 bases and J dropped 4 bases, with 7 bases sitting between them. Written as DNA, the CDR3 is TGTGCCAGCAGCCACAAAGGGTACGAGCAGTACTTC. Translated: CASSHKGYEQYF.

This chain joins TRBV19 and TRBJ1-2, with TRBD1 identical over 7 bases. The germline CDR1 and CDR2 sequences are LNHDA and SQIVND (reference sequence). Trimming at V came to 10 bases and at J to 5 bases, leaving 10 bases not matched to a gene. The CDR3 loop spans 13 amino acids. The CDR3 region has the DNA TGTGCCACCTCGGACAGGTCGATTTATGGCTACACCTTC. Protein: CATSDRSIYGYTF.

This clonotype was recorded many times. One end of the junction fails to match germline, which may point to a read error. V is TRBV6-6 and J is TRBJ2-3; tentatively, D is TRBD1 (6 bases). The germline V gene encodes CDR1 MNHNY and CDR2 SVGAGI (reference sequence). This CDR3 region has 15 residues. CDR3 nucleotides: TGTGCCAGCAGATACTCCAGGGGTAGCACAGATACGCAGTATTTT. Its protein product is CASRYSRGSTDTQYF.

This clonotype was counted at least ten times. V and J are TRBV20-1 and TRBJ1-2, with D unresolved. The CDR3 is 15 amino acids. The germline V gene encodes CDR1 DFQATT and CDR2 SNEGSKA (reference sequence). V shed 2 bases and J shed 3 bases, with 16 bases lying between them. DNA for the CDR3: TGCAGTGCTAGACCCGATTATGGACCGTACTATGGCTACACCTTC. This codes for CSARPDYGPYYGYTF.

This clonotype was detected ten times or more. This chain connects TRBV28 to TRBJ1-5; the match to TRBD1 covers 9 bases. The CDR3 consists of 14 residues. Germline V gene sequence: CDR1 MDHEN, CDR2 SYDVKM. Trimming at V came to 6 bases and at J to 6 bases, leaving 6 bases not matched to a gene. CDR3 residues: CASRGQGPSQPQHF. The DNA of the CDR3 is TGTGCCAGCAGGGGACAGGGCCCCAGTCAGCCCCAGCATTTT. The full variable domain, rest sourced from reference TRBV28 and TRBJ1-5, is DVKVTQSSRYLVKRTGEKVFLECVQDMDHENMFWYRQDPGLGLRLIYFSYDVKMKEKGDIPEGYSVSREKKERFSLILESASTNQTSMYLCASRGQGPSQPQHFGDGTRLSIL.

The table lists this clonotype with a few counts. The gene calls are TRBV10-3 and TRBJ2-3, with TRBD2 matching over 11 bases. The germline gives CDR1 ENHRY, CDR2 SYGVKD. Unmatched junction bases numbered 8, after V lost 0 bases and J lost 6 bases. This CDR3 contains 17 residues. The CDR3, as DNA: TGTGCCATCAGTGAGTCGGAACTAGCGGGAGTTTCGGATACGCAGTATTTT. It codes for CAISESELAGVSDTQYF.

The chain links TRBV30 to TRBJ2-3; a possible D gene is TRBD2 (6 bases). CDR3 size: 15 residues. With 2 bases removed from V and 0 bases from J, the gap between germline ends came to 12 bases. Germline loops: CDR1 GTSNPN, CDR2 SVGIG (reference sequence). CDR3 in amino acids: CAWSILAPSTDTQYF. The CDR3 DNA sequence: TGTGCCTGGAGTATCCTAGCGCCGAGCACAGATACGCAGTATTTT. Combining the CDR3 with reference TRBV30 and TRBJ2-3 gives the whole variable domain SQTIHQWPATLVQPVGSPLSLECTVEGTSNPNLYWYRQAAGRGLQLLFYSVGIGQISSEVPQNLSASRPQDRQFILSSKKLLLSDSGFYLCAWSILAPSTDTQYFGPGTRLTVL.